This TCR beta chain was profiled in a study of blood T cell repertoires in COVID-19. Study in general: The samples span acute and convalescent COVID-19 from the United States, Italy and Spain. The cDNA or gDNA used as material had been derived from T cells, B-cell-depleted T cells, or PBMCs.

This CDR3 is built from 14 residues. In the source study's methods: Estimation of nucleated cell counts was performed using reference gene primer amplification. Clones were read by immunoSEQ multiplex PCR, and TCRdb kept only the in-frame ones, dropping some. V, J and clone size are taken as reported in that table, and D and trimming were inferred from the DNA itself. Of just under 65,000 clones listed, roughly 80% are singletons. The receptor comes from a human donor in a cohort sampled during active COVID-19. V usage is TRBV21-1 and J usage is TRBJ1-1; the D segment call TRBD1 is taken from the table without a DNA check. TRBV21-1 is flagged as a pseudogene. The specimen sequenced was peripheral blood. The CDR3 sequence: CASSNGQGFTEAFF. Here the CDR3 DNA reads TGTGCCAGCAGCAATGGACAGGGGTTCACTGAAGCTTTCTTT.